This T cell receptor (beta chain) emerged from a study of human T cells and chemical hapten exposure. TCRdb processed the RACE reads anew with MiXCR; each CDR3 protein has one entry. The table has 120,000 to 150,000 distinct CDR3 sequences, 12% seen once. Germline CDR1 is LGHDT and CDR2 is YNNKEL (reference sequence). CDR3 length: 15 amino acids. J lost 2 bases, V lost 4 bases, and 3 bases had no gene match. Regarding time point: patch test 2, 6 weeks after DPC sensitization. As for treatment: therapeutic diphenylcyclopropenone sensitization with weekly scalp DPC. General observations from the study: The study found that DPC sensitization did not change TCRs above 1 in 1000 frequency. There were significantly more large CDR3 similarity clusters among expanded TCRs than among controls.

Worth noting for this clonotype: The antigen is undetermined.

The rearrangement links TRBV3-1 to TRBJ1-2; 11 bases are shared with TRBD1. The starting material was whole blood, obtained in connection with sensitization to the hapten diphenylcyclopropenone (DPC). This TCR was sampled from a woman between 45 and 65 years old with alopecia areata. Some clones in this sample may be carry-over from other donors' samples. The CDR3 nucleotides are TGTGCCAGCAGCCTAGGGACAGGGGGAAACTATGGCTACACCTTC. Translated: CASSLGTGGNYGYTF.